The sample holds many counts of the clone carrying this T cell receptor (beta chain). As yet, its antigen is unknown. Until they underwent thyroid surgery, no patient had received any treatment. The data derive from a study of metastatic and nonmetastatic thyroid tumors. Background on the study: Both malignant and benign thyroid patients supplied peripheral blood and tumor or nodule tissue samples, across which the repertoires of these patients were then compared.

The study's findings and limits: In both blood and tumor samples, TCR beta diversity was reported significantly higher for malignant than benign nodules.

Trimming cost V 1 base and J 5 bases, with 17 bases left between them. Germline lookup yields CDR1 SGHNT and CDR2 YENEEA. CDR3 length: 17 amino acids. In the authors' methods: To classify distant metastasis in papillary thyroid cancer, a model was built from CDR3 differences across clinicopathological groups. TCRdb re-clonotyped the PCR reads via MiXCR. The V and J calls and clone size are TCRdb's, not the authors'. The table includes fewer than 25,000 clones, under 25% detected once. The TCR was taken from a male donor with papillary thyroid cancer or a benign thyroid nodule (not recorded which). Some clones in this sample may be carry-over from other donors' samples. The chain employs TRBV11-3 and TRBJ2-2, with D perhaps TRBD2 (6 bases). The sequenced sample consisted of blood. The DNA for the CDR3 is TGTGCCAGCAGCTTAGGATTTGGGGGGAAGACGACCGGGGAGCTGTTTTTT. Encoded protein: CASSLGFGGKTTGELFF.